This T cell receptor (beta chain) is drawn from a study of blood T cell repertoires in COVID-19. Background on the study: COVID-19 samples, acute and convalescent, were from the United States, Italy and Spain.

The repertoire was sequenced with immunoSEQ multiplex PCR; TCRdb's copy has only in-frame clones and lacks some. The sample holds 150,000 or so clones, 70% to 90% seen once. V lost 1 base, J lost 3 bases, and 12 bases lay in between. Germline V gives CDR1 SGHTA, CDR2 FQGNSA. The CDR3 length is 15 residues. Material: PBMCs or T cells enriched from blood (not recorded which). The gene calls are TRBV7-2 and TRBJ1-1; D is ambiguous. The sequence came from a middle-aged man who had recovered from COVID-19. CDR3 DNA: TGTGCCAGCAGCTTAGAACTCGGAGGGCACACTGAAGCTTTCTTT. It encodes CASSLELGGHTEAFF.